Below, one TCR beta chain is given with its context. Its target is not known. This record belongs to a study of T cells in Graves' hyperthyroidism and ophthalmopathy. Findings of the study overall: Most expanded thyroid clonotypes above 0.001 recurred in blood.

The CDR3 has 15 residues. V lost 6 bases and J lost 0, with 12 bases in between. Diagnosis relied on clinical symptoms, serum thyroxine and TRAb, thyroid ultrasound and orbital computed tomography. TCR beta CDR3 regions were amplified from RNA transcripts. An initial round of RT-PCR targeting the TCR CDR3 relied on the HTBI primer set. Each CDR3 protein gets one entry after TCRdb re-called the multiplex PCR reads with MiXCR. This table holds some 500,000 distinct CDR3 sequences, around 16% found once. The rearrangement links TRBV12-3 or TRBV12-4 to TRBJ2-1; D is unclear. This clonotype was obtained from a woman aged 25 to 45 with Graves' ophthalmopathy. What was sequenced was blood. CDR3 DNA: TGTGCCAGCAGAACGCGTGGAAGCTCCTACAATGAGCAGTTCTTC. It codes for CASRTRGSSYNEQFF.